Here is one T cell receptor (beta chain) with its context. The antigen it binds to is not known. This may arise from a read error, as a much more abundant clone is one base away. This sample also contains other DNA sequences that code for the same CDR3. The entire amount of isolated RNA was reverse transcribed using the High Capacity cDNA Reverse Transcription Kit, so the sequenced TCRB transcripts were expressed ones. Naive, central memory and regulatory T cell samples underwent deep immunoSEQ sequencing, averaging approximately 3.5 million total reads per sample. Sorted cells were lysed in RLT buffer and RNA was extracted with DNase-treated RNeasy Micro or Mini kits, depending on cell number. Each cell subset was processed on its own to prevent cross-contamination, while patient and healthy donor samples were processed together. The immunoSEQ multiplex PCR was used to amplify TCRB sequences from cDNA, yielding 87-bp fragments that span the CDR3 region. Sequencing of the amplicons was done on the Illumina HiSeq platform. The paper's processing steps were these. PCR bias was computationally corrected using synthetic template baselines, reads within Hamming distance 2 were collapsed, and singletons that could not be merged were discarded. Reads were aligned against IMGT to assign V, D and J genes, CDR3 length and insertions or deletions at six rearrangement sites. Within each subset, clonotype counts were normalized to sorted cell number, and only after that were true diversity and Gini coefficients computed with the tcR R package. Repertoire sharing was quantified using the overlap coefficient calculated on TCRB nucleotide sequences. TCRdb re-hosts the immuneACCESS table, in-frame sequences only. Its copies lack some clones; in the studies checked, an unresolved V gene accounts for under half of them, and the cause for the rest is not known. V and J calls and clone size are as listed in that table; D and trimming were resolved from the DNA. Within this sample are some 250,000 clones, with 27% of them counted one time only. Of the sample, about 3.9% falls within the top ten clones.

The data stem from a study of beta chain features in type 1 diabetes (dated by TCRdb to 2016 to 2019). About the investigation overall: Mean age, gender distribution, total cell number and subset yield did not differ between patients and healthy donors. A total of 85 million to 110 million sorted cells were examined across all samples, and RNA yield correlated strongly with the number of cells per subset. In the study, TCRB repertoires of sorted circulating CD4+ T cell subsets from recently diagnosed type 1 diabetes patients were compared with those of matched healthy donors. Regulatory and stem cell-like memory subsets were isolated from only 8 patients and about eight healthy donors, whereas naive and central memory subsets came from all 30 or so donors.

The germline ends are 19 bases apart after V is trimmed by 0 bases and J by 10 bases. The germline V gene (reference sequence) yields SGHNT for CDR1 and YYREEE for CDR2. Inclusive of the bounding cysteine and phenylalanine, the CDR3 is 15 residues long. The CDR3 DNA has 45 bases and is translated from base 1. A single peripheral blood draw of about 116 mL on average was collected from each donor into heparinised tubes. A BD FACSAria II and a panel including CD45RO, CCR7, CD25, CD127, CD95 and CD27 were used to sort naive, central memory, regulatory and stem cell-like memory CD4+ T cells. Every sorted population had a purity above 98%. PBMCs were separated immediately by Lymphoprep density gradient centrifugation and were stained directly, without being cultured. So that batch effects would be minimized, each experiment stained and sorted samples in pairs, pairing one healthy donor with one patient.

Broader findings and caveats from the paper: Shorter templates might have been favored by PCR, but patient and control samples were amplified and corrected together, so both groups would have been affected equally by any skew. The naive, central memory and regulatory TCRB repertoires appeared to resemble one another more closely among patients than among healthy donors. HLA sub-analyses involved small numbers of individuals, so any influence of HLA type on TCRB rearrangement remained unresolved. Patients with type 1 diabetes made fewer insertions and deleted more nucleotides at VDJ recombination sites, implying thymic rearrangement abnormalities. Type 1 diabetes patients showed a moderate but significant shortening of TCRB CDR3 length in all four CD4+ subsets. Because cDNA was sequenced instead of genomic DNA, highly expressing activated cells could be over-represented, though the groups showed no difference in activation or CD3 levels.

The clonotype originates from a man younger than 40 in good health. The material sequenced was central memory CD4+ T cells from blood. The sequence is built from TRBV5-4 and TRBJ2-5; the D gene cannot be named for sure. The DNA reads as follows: TGTGCCAGCAGCTTGGTTTCGACGCTCACTGGGGACCAGTACTTC. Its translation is CASSLVSTLTGDQYF. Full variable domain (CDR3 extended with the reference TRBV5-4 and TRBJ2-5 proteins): ETGVTQSPTHLIKTRGQQVTLRCSSQSGHNTVSWYQQALGQGPQFIFQYYREEENGRGNFPPRFSGLQFPNYSSELNVNALELDDSALYLCASSLVSTLTGDQYFGPGTRLLVL.